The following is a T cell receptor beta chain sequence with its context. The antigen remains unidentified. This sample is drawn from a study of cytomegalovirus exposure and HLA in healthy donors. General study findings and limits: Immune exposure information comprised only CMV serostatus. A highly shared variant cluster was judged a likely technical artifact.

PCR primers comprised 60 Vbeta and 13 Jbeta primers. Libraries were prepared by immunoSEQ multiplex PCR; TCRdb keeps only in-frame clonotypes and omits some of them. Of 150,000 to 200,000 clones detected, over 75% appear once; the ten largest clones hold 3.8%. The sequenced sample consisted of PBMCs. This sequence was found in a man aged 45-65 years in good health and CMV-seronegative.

CDR3 protein: CASSLAGGTNAEAFF. Written as DNA, the CDR3 is TGTGCCAGCAGCTTGGCCGGAGGCACCAACGCTGAAGCTTTCTTT. This rearrangement joins TRBV5-5 to TRBJ1-1; D gene uncertain. Looked up from germline, CDR1 is SGHKS and CDR2 is YYEKEE (reference sequence). The CDR3 spans 15 residues. Trimming cost V 0 bases and J 6 bases, with 15 bases left between them.